Shown below are 3 T cell receptor beta chains from a single sample sequenced in a study of blood T cells in healthy people across ages. It was with a sample-barcoded 5' primer and a J-beta primer mix that a second PCR of roughly 6 to 12 cycles was run. TCRdb reprocessed the 5' RACE reads via MiXCR and lists one record per CDR3 protein. The sample lists about 2 million distinct CDR3 sequences, less than 50% occurring once. The source material was blood. Receptor source: a woman in her forties in good health.

J is TRBJ2-3 and V is TRBV7-2, with D possibly being TRBD2 (6 bases). V dropped 5 bases and J dropped 0 bases, with 15 bases sitting between them. The CDR3 has 16 amino acids. CDR1 and CDR2 (germline): SGHTA, FQGNSA. The CDR3 DNA follows: TGTGCCAGCAGCCCTCCCGGGACTTCTAGCACAGATACGCAGTATTTT. This codes for CASSPPGTSSTDTQYF. Variable domain in full (rest from reference TRBV7-2 and TRBJ2-3): GAGVSQSPSNKVTEKGKDVELRCDPISGHTALYWYRQSLGQGLEFLIYFQGNSAPDKSGLPSDRFSAERTGGSVSTLTIQRTQQEDSAVYLCASSPPGTSSTDTQYFGPGTRLTVL.

This clonotype was seen a handful of times. The DNA is omitted, as the CDR3 cannot be located on it reliably, and the CDR3 follows TCRdb's listing. The chain couples TRBV6-5 to TRBJ1-2. The CDR3 contains 11 residues when both ends are counted. In germline, CDR1 is MNHEY, CDR2 SVGAGI. CDR3: CASSSSCGYTF.

The chain combines TRBV24-1 with TRBJ2-3; D may be TRBD1 or TRBD2 (5 bases each). Trimming removed 6 bases at V and 1 base at J, with 16 bases between. Germline loops: CDR1 KGHDR, CDR2 SFDVKD. The CDR3 spans 16 residues. CDR3: CATSPTGPVRTDTQYF. The CDR3 coding sequence is TGTGCCACCAGTCCGACGGGACCTGTCCGCACAGATACGCAGTATTTT.